The rows below give T cell receptor beta chains drawn from one sample of a study of blood T cell repertoires in COVID-19. TCRdb keeps only in-frame clones here, not all; method: immunoSEQ multiplex PCR. The sample shows 35,000 to 50,000 clones, 60% to 85% of them seen only once. Source material: peripheral blood. The receptors shown here come from a man between 65 and 85 years old with active or convalescent COVID-19. Each CDR3 is given with its conserved first and last residue. D genes are given only for firm matches. Not every row has a clone size; where given, it reads once, few, many or a size class.

J gene: TRBJ1-6
clone size: .
D gene: TRBD1
V gene: TRBV28
CDR3 protein: CASSAPGTGYGPLHF
CDR3 DNA: TGTGCCAGCAGTGCCCCCGGGACAGGTTACGGACCCCTCCACTTT

J gene: TRBJ1-2
clone size: .
D gene: TRBD1
V gene: TRBV5-1
CDR3 protein: CASSWDSYGYTF
CDR3 DNA: TGCGCCAGCAGCTGGGACAGCTATGGCTACACCTTC

J gene: TRBJ1-5
clone size: .
D gene: .
V gene: TRBV24-1
CDR3 protein: CATSDKPRPGSNQPQHF
CDR3 DNA: TGTGCCACCAGTGATAAGCCTCGACCGGGTAGCAATCAGCCCCAGCATTTT

J gene: TRBJ1-1
clone size: .
D gene: .
V gene: TRBV29-1
CDR3 protein: CSLQRGGLNTEAFF
CDR3 DNA: TGCAGCTTACAACGGGGGGGACTGAACACTGAAGCTTTCTTT

J gene: TRBJ2-6
clone size: .
D gene: .
V gene: TRBV2
CDR3 protein: CASSGGLSGANVLTF
CDR3 DNA: TGTGCCAGCAGTGGTGGGCTCTCTGGGGCCAACGTCCTGACTTTC

J gene: TRBJ1-2
clone size: .
D gene: TRBD1
V gene: TRBV7-9
CDR3 protein: CASSPRGGYTF
CDR3 DNA: TGTGCCAGCAGCCCCAGGGGGGGCTACACCTTC

J gene: TRBJ1-6
clone size: once
D gene: .
V gene: TRBV3-1/TRBV3-2
CDR3 protein: CASSQSDSPLHF
CDR3 DNA: TGTGCCAGCAGCCAATCCGATTCACCCCTCCACTTT

J gene: TRBJ1-2
clone size: .
D gene: .
V gene: TRBV30
CDR3 protein: CAWDRLTSTYGYTF
CDR3 DNA: TGTGCCTGGGACAGGCTCACGAGTACCTATGGCTACACCTTC

J gene: TRBJ2-1
clone size: few
D gene: TRBD2
V gene: TRBV5-1
CDR3 protein: CASSLGLAGSSYNEQFF
CDR3 DNA: TGCGCCAGCAGCTTGGGATTAGCGGGGAGCTCCTACAATGAGCAGTTCTTC

J gene: TRBJ1-3
clone size: .
D gene: .
V gene: TRBV18
CDR3 protein: CATSEGQGTGNTIYF
CDR3 DNA: TGTGCCACCTCAGAAGGGCAGGGCACTGGAAACACCATATATTTT

J gene: TRBJ1-1
clone size: .
D gene: .
V gene: TRBV21-1
CDR3 protein: CASRWGGTEAFF
CDR3 DNA: TGTGCCAGCAGATGGGGAGGCACTGAAGCTTTCTTT

J gene: TRBJ1-2
clone size: .
D gene: TRBD1
V gene: TRBV2
CDR3 protein: CASWLTGVFYGYTF
CDR3 DNA: TGTGCCAGCTGGCTGACAGGGGTTTTTTATGGCTACACCTTC

J gene: TRBJ1-2
clone size: .
D gene: .
V gene: TRBV5-6
CDR3 protein: CASSLAGRYTF
CDR3 DNA: TGTGCCAGCAGCTTAGCAGGCCGCTACACCTTC

J gene: TRBJ2-1
clone size: .
D gene: TRBD1
V gene: TRBV29-1
CDR3 protein: CSAYRTGNNEQFF
CDR3 DNA: TGCAGCGCATATCGGACAGGAAACAATGAGCAGTTCTTC

J gene: TRBJ1-6
clone size: few
D gene: .
V gene: TRBV6-5
CDR3 protein: CATSGSSYNSPLHF
CDR3 DNA: TGTGCCACCTCTGGGAGCTCCTATAATTCACCCCTCCACTTT

J gene: TRBJ1-2
clone size: .
D gene: .
V gene: TRBV7-3
CDR3 protein: CASSLDNSAYGYTF
CDR3 DNA: TGTGCCAGCAGCTTAGACAATTCCGCCTATGGCTACACCTTC